The source of this T cell receptor (beta chain) is a study of blood T cells in healthy people across ages. Study-wide points: Donor CMV status was unknown, possibly confounding expanded clonotype changes.

The junction had 4 bases not matched to a gene; V was cut back by 3 bases and J by 3 bases. This CDR3 is built from 14 residues. Peripheral blood was drawn, ten milliliters per donor. Alongside a J-beta primer mix, a sample-barcoded 5' primer served in a second PCR lasting about 7 to 11 cycles. Template switching added a 12-random-nucleotide identifier to every cDNA molecule. TCRdb fed the 5' RACE reads into MiXCR, producing one record per CDR3 protein. The sample lists 850,000 to 1,000,000 distinct CDR3 sequences, roughly 51% occurring once. In regard to this clonotype: The target antigen is unknown.

The source material was blood. The clonotype was recovered from a woman in her fifties or sixties in good health. The gene calls are TRBV12-3 or TRBV12-4 and TRBJ1-2; TRBD1 aligns across 7 bases. CDR3 DNA: TGTGCCAGCAGTTTGACAGGGCCCTACTATGGCTACACCTTC. This translates into CASSLTGPYYGYTF.